The next 20 T cell receptor beta chains were all read from a single sample in a study of T-cell memory formation after mild COVID-19. MiXCR was run by TCRdb on the 5' RACE reads, yielding one entry per CDR3 protein. The sample contains fewer than 450,000 distinct CDR3 sequences, more than 20% of which appear only once. The sample comprised PBMCs or a T cell subset sorted from them (not recorded which). The source of these receptors is an adult woman who had mild COVID-19 (a few samples of this study predate the infection). Cell type and time point are not known.

V usage is TRBV5-5 and J usage is TRBJ1-4; D is possibly TRBD1 (5 bases). The germline V gene has CDR1 SGHKS and CDR2 YYEKEE (reference sequence). V was trimmed by 5 bases and J by 0 bases, leaving 14 bases between them. The CDR3 spans 16 residues. The CDR3 nucleotides are TGTGCCAGCAGAGCCACGGGGGGGACAACTAATGAAAAACTGTTTTTT. Translated: CASRATGGTTNEKLFF.

V and J are TRBV12-3 or TRBV12-4 and TRBJ1-1, with 7 bases matching TRBD1. The trim removed 7 bases at V and 4 bases at J, leaving 12 bases unmatched. There are 15 residues in the CDR3. CDR3 bases: TGTGCCAGCACCCCTCACAGGGGATGGGGCACTGAAGCTTTCTTT. Translated, it gives CASTPHRGWGTEAFF.

The chain couples TRBV19 to TRBJ2-1; TRBD2 agrees at 8 bases. CDR3 length: 15 amino acids. V was pared by 3 bases and J by 6 bases, with 7 bases of the junction left unmatched. From germline, CDR1 is LNHDA and CDR2 SQIVND (reference sequence). The CDR3 nucleotides read TGTGCCAGTAGTATCCCCGGGAGGGTGCTCAATGAGCAGTTCTTC. Translating it yields CASSIPGRVLNEQFF. Supplemented by reference TRBV19 and TRBJ2-1, the full variable domain reads DGGITQSPKYLFRKEGQNVTLSCEQNLNHDAMYWYRQDPGQGLRLIYYSQIVNDFQKGDIAEGYSVSREKKESFPLTVTSAQKNPTAFYLCASSIPGRVLNEQFFGPGTRLTVL.

Only a few counts were recorded for this clonotype. The genes are TRBV6-2 or TRBV6-3 and TRBJ2-7; D unresolved. Germline V CDR1 and CDR2: MNHEY, SVGEGT. This CDR3 contains 15 residues. Trimming took 1 base from V and 2 from J, leaving 12 bases between them. The CDR3 reads CASSYYARVTYEQYF. CDR3 DNA sequence: TGTGCCAGCAGTTACTATGCCAGAGTAACCTACGAGCAGTACTTC.

With respect to this clonotype: A much larger clone differs by one base, so this may be a read error. The chain carries TRBV29-1 and TRBJ2-7; no definite D call. The CDR3 length is 13 residues. Trimming pared 0 bases from V and 9 bases from J, leaving 15 bases between. Germline V CDR1 and CDR2: SQVTM, ANQGSEA. CDR3: CSVEELKGSWQYF. CDR3 DNA: TGCAGCGTTGAAGAGTTGAAGGGCTCTTGGCAGTACTTC.

This clonotype was picked up one time. The chain has TRBV29-1 and TRBJ1-2; the D gene is possibly TRBD1 (6 bases). Between the trimmed V and J ends, which lost 7 bases and 3 bases, there was a span of 12 bases. Per the germline V gene, CDR1 is SQVTM and CDR2 is ANQGSEA. The CDR3 covers 12 residues. CDR3 sequence reads: CSGGTPDYGYTF. CDR3 coding DNA: TGCAGCGGGGGGACACCGGACTATGGCTACACCTTC.

The chain is built from TRBV4-1 and TRBJ2-3, with 10 bases that match TRBD2. The V and J ends lost 4 bases and 1 base, in that order; junction bases with no gene match: 8. The length of the CDR3 is 17 residues. Looked up from germline, CDR1 is MGHRA and CDR2 is YSYEKL. The CDR3 DNA reads as TGCGCCAGCAGCCTAGCGGGGGGCACCTATGGCACAGATACGCAGTATTTT. Protein: CASSLAGGTYGTDTQYF.

The chain employs TRBV14 and TRBJ2-1, with D unresolved. CDR3 length: 13 residues. CDR1 and CDR2 (germline): SGHDN, FVKESK. V shed 3 bases and J shed 9 bases, with 12 bases lying between them. Written as DNA, the CDR3 is TGTGCCAGCAGCCATAGAGGACGAGGTGAGCAGTTCTTC. This encodes CASSHRGRGEQFF.

The rearrangement links TRBV7-9 to TRBJ2-7; TRBD2 matches 10 bases. The germline CDR1 and CDR2 sequences are SEHNR and FQNEAQ (reference sequence). The CDR3 totals 12 residues. Trimming took 8 bases from V and 4 from J; bases not matched to a gene: 2. The CDR3 DNA sequence: TGTGCCAGCCAACTAGCGGGGTACGAGCAGTACTTC. It translates to CASQLAGYEQYF.

The rearrangement links TRBV3-1 to TRBJ2-4; TRBD2 is a possible D gene (6 bases). CDR1 LGHDT and CDR2 YNNKEL come from the germline V gene (reference sequence). V lost 4 bases to trimming and J lost 5 bases, with 15 bases between them. This CDR3 has 15 residues. The CDR3 reads CASSPSGVRENIQYF. The CDR3 DNA reads TGTGCCAGCAGCCCCTCGGGGGTCAGGGAAAACATTCAGTACTTC.

This clonotype came up a few times. The chain combines TRBV12-5 with TRBJ2-3; D is possibly TRBD1 or TRBD2 (5 bases each). The CDR3 spans 14 residues. The germline CDR1 and CDR2 sequences are LGHNT and FRNRAP. V was cut by 5 bases and J by 12 bases, with 21 bases left in between. The CDR3 protein is CASGPPTGLTSQYF. DNA for the CDR3: TGTGCTAGTGGTCCACCCACGGGGCTGACTTCACAGTATTTT.

The chain combines TRBV6-5 with TRBJ1-6, with a weak D call TRBD1 (6 bases). The CDR3 spans 14 residues. Germline-derived CDR1 and CDR2 are MNHEY and SVGAGI. Trimming removed 10 bases at V and 6 bases at J, with 16 bases between. CDR3 sequence reads: CATFKDSSNSPLHF. In DNA, the CDR3 is TGTGCCACCTTCAAGGACAGTAGTAATTCACCCCTCCACTTT.

This clonotype was detected only a few times. V and J are TRBV6-2 or TRBV6-3 and TRBJ2-7, with a weak D call TRBD1 (5 bases). CDR3 size: 15 residues. Trimming took 2 bases from V and 1 from J, leaving 12 bases between them. Germline lookup yields CDR1 MNHEY and CDR2 SVGEGT. The CDR3 DNA reads TGTGCCAGCAGTTACCGGCCAGGACATTCCTACGAGCAGTACTTC. Its protein is CASSYRPGHSYEQYF.

The chain links TRBV25-1 to TRBJ2-1, with D tentatively TRBD1 or TRBD2 (6 bases each). Trimming left V 5 bases short and J 6 bases short, with 26 bases between. Per germline, CDR1 MGHDK and CDR2 SYGVNS. The CDR3 covers 18 residues. The CDR3 DNA sequence: TGTGCCAGCAGTCGCAACGGGGGCCATTGGTCGCTCAGCAATGAGCAGTTCTTC. Encoded protein: CASSRNGGHWSLSNEQFF.

This clonotype was seen a few times. In DNA form, the CDR3 reads TGTGCCAGCAGCCAAGCCTTAGGGGGAAGGGACACTGAAGCTTTCTTT. Its translation: CASSQALGGRDTEAFF. The rearrangement uses TRBV7-9 and TRBJ1-1, with a possible D match to TRBD1 (6 bases). In germline, CDR1 is SEHNR, CDR2 FQNEAQ (reference sequence). The CDR3 has 16 residues. Deletions cut 5 bases from V and 3 bases from J, with 19 bases between.

This chain uses TRBV3-1 with TRBJ1-2, with 11 bases lining up with TRBD1. Germline V gene lookup returns CDR1 LGHDT and CDR2 YNNKEL (reference sequence). The CDR3 runs to 14 residues. After removal of 5 bases from V and 5 bases from J, the junction contained 4 bases not matched to a gene. The CDR3: CASSDRDRGYGYTF. The CDR3 DNA reads TGTGCCAGCAGCGACCGGGACAGGGGGTATGGCTACACCTTC. Full variable domain (missing parts from reference TRBV3-1 and TRBJ1-2): DTAVSQTPKYLVTQMGNDKSIKCEQNLGHDTMYWYKQDSKKFLKIMFSYNNKELIINETVPNRFSPKSPDKAHLNLHINSLELGDSAVYFCASSDRDRGYGYTFGSGTRLTVV.

This clonotype was counted many times. The chain links TRBV7-2 to TRBJ1-2; possibly TRBD1 for D (6 bases). The CDR3 spans 15 residues. Deletions cut 4 bases from V and 6 bases from J, with 18 bases between. Germline assignment: CDR1 SGHTA and CDR2 FQGNSA. CDR3 residues: CASSSKQGFGDGYTF. As DNA, the CDR3 is TGTGCCAGCAGCTCTAAACAGGGTTTTGGGGATGGCTACACCTTC.

The chain has TRBV7-8 and TRBJ2-2; 8 bases fit TRBD1. This CDR3 is 15 amino acids long. Germline-derived CDR1 and CDR2 are SGHVS and FQNEAQ. The J segment lost 2 bases and the V segment lost 7 bases, leaving 6 bases of the junction unmatched. The CDR3 is CASTPTGANTGELFF. The DNA of the CDR3 is TGTGCCAGCACCCCGACAGGGGCCAACACCGGGGAGCTGTTTTTT. The full variable domain, with the rest looked up from reference TRBV7-8 and TRBJ2-2, is GAGVSQSPRYKVAKRGQDVALRCDPISGHVSLFWYQQALGQGPEFLTYFQNEAQLDKSGLPSDRFFAERPEGSVSTLKIQRTQQEDSAVYLCASTPTGANTGELFFGEGSRLTVL.

This chain joins TRBV19 and TRBJ2-7; D unclear. Germline values: CDR1 LNHDA, CDR2 SQIVND (reference sequence). The V and J ends lost 1 base and 0 bases respectively, with 7 bases between them. The CDR3 loop spans 14 amino acids. Here the CDR3 DNA reads TGTGCCAGTAGTATAGTGCAGAACTCCTACGAGCAGTACTTC. It codes for CASSIVQNSYEQYF.

This chain links TRBV6-2 or TRBV6-3 with TRBJ1-5, with 8 positions matching TRBD1. Germline lookup yields CDR1 MNHEY and CDR2 SVGEGT. J gave up 2 bases and V 2 bases, and 2 bases lay outside the gene matches. The CDR3 is made up of 15 amino acids. Here the CDR3 reads CASSYPTGGNQPQHF. CDR3 bases: TGTGCCAGCAGTTACCCGACAGGGGGCAATCAGCCCCAGCATTTT.